The present TCR beta chain was sequenced within a study of T cells after somatic rescue of genetic block. This CDR3 contains 15 residues. The assay was immunoSEQ multiplex PCR, and TCRdb's table has in-frame clones only and misses some. The sample has just over 14,000 clones, around 70% seen once. By frequency in the sample, this clone is medium-sized (0.01 to 0.1%). Sequencing input: peripheral blood mononuclear cells (PBMCs). The chain links TRBV21-1 to TRBJ2-7; the table's D gene call, TRBD1, was not cross checked with the DNA. TRBV21-1 is marked as a pseudogene. The receptor was derived from a boy aged 5-17 years. Here the CDR3 DNA reads TGTGCCAGCAGCAATCGGCGGACAGTCCCCTACGAGCAGTACTTC. Translating gives CASSNRRTVPYEQYF.